Listed here is a single T cell receptor beta chain. Recruits, aged roughly 18 to 100 years, lived in 20 to 30 US areas. In the original processing: Estimation of nucleated cell counts was performed using reference gene primer amplification. Here immunoSEQ multiplex PCR was the method, and the copy in TCRdb shows in-frame clones only, minus some. That table gives V, J and clone size, and the DNA gave D and trimming. The table has 220,000 or so clones, 80% to 85% seen once. These data come from a study of blood T cell repertoires in COVID-19. Whole-study context: PBMCs, B-cell-depleted T cells, or T cells were the source of the cDNA or gDNA that made up the material.

The CDR3 is 14 amino acids. Germline-derived CDR1 and CDR2 are WNHNN and SYGVQD (reference sequence). The V end was cut by 4 bases, the J end by 5 bases, with 12 bases between. Sequenced material: PBMCs or T cells enriched from blood (not recorded which). This chain connects TRBV10-1 to TRBJ2-1; TRBD1 might be the D (7 bases). The TCR was taken from a woman aged 40 to 50 who had recovered from COVID-19. In nucleotides, the CDR3 is TGCGCCAGCAGTGGCGGGACAGCTAACAATGAGCAGTTCTTC. Protein product: CASSGGTANNEQFF.